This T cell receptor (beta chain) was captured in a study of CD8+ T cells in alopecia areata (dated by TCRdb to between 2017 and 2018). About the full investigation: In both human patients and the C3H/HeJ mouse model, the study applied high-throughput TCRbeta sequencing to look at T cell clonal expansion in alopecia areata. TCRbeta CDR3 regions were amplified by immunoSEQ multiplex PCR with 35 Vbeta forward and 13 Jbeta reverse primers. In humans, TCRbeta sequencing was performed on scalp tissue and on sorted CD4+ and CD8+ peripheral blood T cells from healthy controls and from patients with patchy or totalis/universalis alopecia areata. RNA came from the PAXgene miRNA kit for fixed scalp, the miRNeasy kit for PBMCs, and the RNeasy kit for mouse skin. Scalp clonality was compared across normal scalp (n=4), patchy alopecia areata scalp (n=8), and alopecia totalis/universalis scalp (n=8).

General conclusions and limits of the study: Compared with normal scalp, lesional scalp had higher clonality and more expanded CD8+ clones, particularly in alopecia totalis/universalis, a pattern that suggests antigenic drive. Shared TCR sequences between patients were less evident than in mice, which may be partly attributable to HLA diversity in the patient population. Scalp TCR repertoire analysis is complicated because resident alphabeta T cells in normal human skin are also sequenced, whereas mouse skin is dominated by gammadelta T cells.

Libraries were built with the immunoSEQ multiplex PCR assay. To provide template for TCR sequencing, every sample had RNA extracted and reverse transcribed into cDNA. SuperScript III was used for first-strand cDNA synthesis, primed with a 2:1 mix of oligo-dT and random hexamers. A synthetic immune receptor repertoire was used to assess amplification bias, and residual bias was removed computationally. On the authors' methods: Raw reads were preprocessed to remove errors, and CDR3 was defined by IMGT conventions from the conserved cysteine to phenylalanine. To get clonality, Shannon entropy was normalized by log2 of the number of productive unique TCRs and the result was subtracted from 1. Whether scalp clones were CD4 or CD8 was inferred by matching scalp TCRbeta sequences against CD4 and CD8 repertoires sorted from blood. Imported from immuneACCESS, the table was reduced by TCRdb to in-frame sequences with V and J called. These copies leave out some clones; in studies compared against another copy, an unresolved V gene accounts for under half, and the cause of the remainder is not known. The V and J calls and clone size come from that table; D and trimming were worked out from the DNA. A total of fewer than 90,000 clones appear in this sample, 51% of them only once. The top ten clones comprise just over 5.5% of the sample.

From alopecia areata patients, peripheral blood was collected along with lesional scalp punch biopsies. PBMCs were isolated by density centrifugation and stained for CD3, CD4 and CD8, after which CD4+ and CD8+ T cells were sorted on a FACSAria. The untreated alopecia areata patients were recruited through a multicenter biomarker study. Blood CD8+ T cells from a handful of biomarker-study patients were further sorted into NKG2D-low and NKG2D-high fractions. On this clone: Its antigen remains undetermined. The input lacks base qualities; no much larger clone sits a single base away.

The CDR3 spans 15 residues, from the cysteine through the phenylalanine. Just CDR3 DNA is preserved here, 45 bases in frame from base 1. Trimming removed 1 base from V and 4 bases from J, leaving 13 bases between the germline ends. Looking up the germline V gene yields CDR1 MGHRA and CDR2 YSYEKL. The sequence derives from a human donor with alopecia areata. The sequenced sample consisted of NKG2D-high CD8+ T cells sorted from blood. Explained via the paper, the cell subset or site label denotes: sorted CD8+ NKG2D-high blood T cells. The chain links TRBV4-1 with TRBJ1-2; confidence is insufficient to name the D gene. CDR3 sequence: CASSQGEDLLYGYTF. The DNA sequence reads TGCGCCAGCAGCCAAGGGGAAGACCTTCTCTATGGCTACACCTTC.